This T cell receptor (beta chain) derives from a study of blood T cell repertoires in COVID-19. Study-level information: Samples taken during acute and convalescent COVID-19 were collected in the United States, Italy and Spain. PBMCs, B-cell-depleted T cells, or T cells provided the cDNA or gDNA that made up the material.

Authors' analysis steps: How many nucleated cells were present was estimated from reference gene primer amplification. TCRdb's copy holds only in-frame clones and misses some; the assay was immunoSEQ multiplex PCR. The DNA gave D and trimming, while V, J and clone size come from that table. The sample carries about 180,000 clones, approximately 86% recorded once. The receptor was isolated from a man aged 45 to 65 with active or convalescent COVID-19. Input material: peripheral blood.

In DNA form, the CDR3 reads TGTGCCAGCAGCATACAACAGGGAGAGGGCACTGAAGCTTTCTTT. Amino acid sequence: CASSIQQGEGTEAFF. This chain links TRBV7-2 with TRBJ1-1, with TRBD1 as a possible D gene (6 bases). V lost 5 bases to trimming and J lost 4 bases, with 17 bases between them. Per the germline V gene, CDR1 is SGHTA and CDR2 is FQGNSA. The CDR3 spans 15 residues.